This T cell receptor beta chain was identified during a study of beta chain features in type 1 diabetes. General study findings and limits: Comparison showed that naive, central memory and Treg TCRB repertoires appeared more similar among patients than among healthy donors. Significant though moderate, a shortening of TCRB CDR3s appeared in all four CD4+ subsets of Type 1 diabetes patients. High-TCR-expressing cells could be over-represented by cDNA sequencing.

Turning to this clone: No antigen is known for it.

Per germline, CDR1 SGHAT and CDR2 FQNNGV. The CDR3 runs 15 residues. Trimming shortened V by 7 bases and J by 1 base, and 17 bases separated the two germline ends. The sequenced template was cDNA made from the entire isolated RNA. Some clones are missing from TCRdb's copy, which holds only in-frame ones; the method was immunoSEQ multiplex PCR. Altogether 250,000 to 300,000 clones are present, approximately 15% being singletons, with the ten largest covering about 0.016%. The sequenced material came from naive CD4+ T cells from blood. This TCR came from a man in his thirties or forties with type 1 diabetes. The V and J genes are TRBV11-2 and TRBJ2-7, with a weak D call TRBD1 (6 bases). The DNA of the CDR3 is TGTGCCAGCAATATCCTATCCGGGACATCCTACGAGCAGTACTTC. Protein: CASNILSGTSYEQYF.